Following are 21 T cell receptor beta chains from one sample sequenced in a study of human T cells and chemical hapten exposure. Time point specified: patch test 1, 2 weeks after DPC sensitization. Treatment in this sample: therapeutic diphenylcyclopropenone sensitization with weekly scalp DPC. TCRdb reprocessed the RACE reads via MiXCR and lists one record per CDR3 protein. The sample includes 150,000 to 200,000 distinct CDR3 sequences, approximately 15% seen only once; the top ten take about 1.7%. The starting material was whole blood, obtained in connection with sensitization to the hapten diphenylcyclopropenone (DPC). The receptors here all came from a woman aged 25 to 39 with alopecia areata. Some clones in this sample may be carry-over from other donors' samples.

V usage is TRBV4-3 and J usage is TRBJ1-1, with TRBD1 matching 8 bases. CDR1 LGHNA and CDR2 YSLEER come from the germline V gene. V gave up 0 bases and J gave up 1 base; unmatched junction bases: 10. CDR3 length: 18 residues. CDR3 protein: CASSQDITPDRENTEAFF. The DNA for the CDR3 is TGCGCCAGCAGCCAAGATATTACCCCGGACAGGGAGAACACTGAAGCTTTCTTT.

This clonotype was recorded at least ten times. The rearrangement joins TRBV6-6 to TRBJ1-2; perhaps TRBD1 as D (6 bases). Germline V gives CDR1 MNHNY, CDR2 SVGAGI (reference sequence). Trimming cost V 0 bases and J 1 base, with 15 bases left between them. There are 17 residues in the CDR3. CDR3 nucleotide sequence: TGTGCCAGCAGTTACTCTACCCCAGGGGATATTAACTATGGCTACACCTTC. Translation gives CASSYSTPGDINYGYTF.

This clonotype was counted a few times. V is TRBV5-5 and J is TRBJ2-2; possibly TRBD1 or TRBD2 for D (5 bases each). The germline V gene encodes CDR1 SGHKS and CDR2 YYEKEE (reference sequence). Between the trimmed V and J ends, which lost 3 bases and 9 bases, there was a span of 18 bases. The CDR3 runs 15 residues. The CDR3 nucleotides are TGTGCCAGCAGCTGGGGAACGGGGCCCATGAGGGAGCTGTTTTTT. Translating gives CASSWGTGPMRELFF.

This clonotype has just a few counts. The J gene is TRBJ1-4, the V gene TRBV12-5; 7 bases line up with TRBD1. Unmatched junction bases numbered 9, after V lost 6 bases and J lost 8 bases. Germline values: CDR1 LGHNT, CDR2 FRNRAP. The CDR3 totals 14 residues. In nucleotides, the CDR3 is TGTGCTAGTGGCCCCGGACAGGTTGGCGAAAAACTGTTTTTT. Its protein product is CASGPGQVGEKLFF.

The chain employs TRBV5-1 and TRBJ2-5; D unresolved. The CDR3 loop spans 14 amino acids. CDR1 and CDR2 (germline): SGHRS, YFSETQ. The V gene lost 0 bases and the J gene lost 2 bases, with 8 bases spanning the gap. CDR3 amino acids: CASSLAAGQETQYF. In DNA form, the CDR3 reads TGCGCCAGCAGCTTGGCAGCCGGGCAAGAGACCCAGTACTTC.

This clonotype was detected only a few times. The CDR3, as DNA: TGTGCCAGCAGTGAAGGGACAGGGCCCGGTTACACCATATATTTT. This codes for CASSEGTGPGYTIYF. This rearrangement joins TRBV2 to TRBJ1-3, with 8 nucleotides matching TRBD1. The CDR3 is 15 residues long. CDR1 and CDR2 from the germline V gene are SNHLY and FYNNEI. V lost 1 base to trimming and J lost 8 bases; unmatched junction nucleotides: 7.

The chain recombines TRBV28 with TRBJ2-1; 7 bases align to TRBD2. Germline trimming cut 5 bases from V and 5 bases from J; bases unmatched to any gene: 12. Germline CDR1 reads MDHEN; CDR2 reads SYDVKM. This CDR3 region has 16 residues. The CDR3 loop is CASSPFLREIHNEQFF. CDR3 sequence (DNA): TGTGCCAGCAGTCCCTTTTTGCGGGAGATCCACAATGAGCAGTTCTTC.

This clonotype was seen ten or more times. The chain links TRBV29-1 to TRBJ1-2, with TRBD1 as a possible D gene (5 bases). The CDR3 is 14 residues long. Per germline, CDR1 SQVTM and CDR2 ANQGSEA. V lost 1 base, J lost 4 bases, and 13 bases lay in between. The CDR3 coding sequence is TGCAGCGTTGAAGGTTGGGGGGAATCCTATGGCTACACCTTC. This translates into CSVEGWGESYGYTF. The full variable domain, completed using reference TRBV29-1 and TRBJ1-2, is SAVISQKPSRDICQRGTSLTIQCQVDSQVTMMFWYRQQPGQSLTLIATANQGSEATYESGFVIDKFPISRPNLTFSTLTVSNMSPEDSSIYLCSVEGWGESYGYTFGSGTRLTVV.

The rearrangement uses TRBV29-1 and TRBJ1-5, with 9 bases aligning to TRBD1. CDR3 length: 14 residues. The J segment lost 1 base and the V segment lost 7 bases, leaving 5 bases of the junction unmatched. Germline V gives CDR1 SQVTM, CDR2 ANQGSEA. This chain's CDR3 is CSETTGGSNQPQHF. The DNA for the CDR3 is TGCAGCGAGACGACAGGGGGAAGCAATCAGCCCCAGCATTTT.

This clonotype was seen a few times. The chain combines TRBV7-3 with TRBJ2-2, with a weak D call TRBD1 (6 bases). With 6 bases removed from V and 2 bases from J, the gap between germline ends came to 10 bases. This CDR3 has 14 amino acids. Germline-derived CDR1 and CDR2 are SGHTA and FQGTGA. CDR3 protein: CASRATGNTGELFF. In DNA, the CDR3 is TGTGCCAGCAGGGCGACAGGCAACACCGGGGAGCTGTTTTTT. Filled out from reference TRBV7-3 and TRBJ2-2, the complete variable domain reads GAGVSQTPSNKVTEKGKYVELRCDPISGHTALYWYRQSLGQGPEFLIYFQGTGAADDSGLPNDRFFAVRPEGSVSTLKIQRTERGDSAVYLCASRATGNTGELFFGEGSRLTVL.

The table lists this clonotype with many counts. This chain uses TRBV7-9 with TRBJ1-5; 7 bases agree with TRBD1. The ends lost 5 bases at V and 7 bases at J; junction bases unmatched: 5. Germline CDR1 is SEHNR and CDR2 is FQNEAQ (reference sequence). CDR3 length: 13 amino acids. The CDR3, as DNA: TGTGCCAGCAGCCGACAGGGAGACCAGCCCCAGCATTTT. This translates into CASSRQGDQPQHF.

The rearrangement uses TRBV6-2 or TRBV6-3 and TRBJ2-7; D ambiguous. The CDR3 sequence is 15 residues long. Germline V CDR1 and CDR2: MNHEY, SVGEGT. With 6 bases removed from V and 1 base from J, the gap between germline ends came to 16 bases. The CDR3 coding sequence is TGTGCCAGCAGAAACCTCGTACTCTCTTCCTACGAGCAGTACTTC. Translation gives CASRNLVLSSYEQYF.

This clonotype was seen a handful of times. The rearrangement uses TRBV3-1 and TRBJ2-2; 13 nucleotides align to TRBD2. Germline trimming cut 4 bases from V and 2 bases from J; bases unmatched to any gene: 1. The CDR3 extends over 16 amino acids. Germline CDR1 is LGHDT and CDR2 is YNNKEL (reference sequence). The CDR3 sequence is CASSRTSGGNTGELFF. DNA for the CDR3: TGTGCCAGCAGCCGGACTAGCGGGGGAAACACCGGGGAGCTGTTTTTT.

This sequence joins TRBV16 and TRBJ1-2, with D possibly being TRBD1 (6 bases). The germline gives CDR1 KGHSY, CDR2 FQNENV. This CDR3 contains 16 residues. V was pared by 1 base and J by 7 bases, with 19 bases between. The CDR3 here is CASSQYPPGSGAGYTF. CDR3 in DNA: TGTGCCAGCAGCCAATATCCTCCCGGGTCAGGGGCTGGCTACACCTTC.

This clonotype was seen at least ten times. This sequence joins TRBV3-1 and TRBJ2-7, with D possibly TRBD2 on 6 matching bases. From germline, CDR1 is LGHDT and CDR2 YNNKEL (reference sequence). V was shortened by 0 bases and J by 3 bases, with 15 bases between the two germline ends. The CDR3 has 16 amino acids. The CDR3 coding sequence is TGTGCCAGCAGCCAAGATATCGGCGGGAAAATCTACGAGCAGTACTTC. This sequence encodes CASSQDIGGKIYEQYF.

This clonotype was detected only a few times. J is TRBJ1-2 and V is TRBV18; possibly TRBD1 for D (5 bases). V was cut by 3 bases and J by 2 bases, with 19 bases left in between. The germline V gene has CDR1 KGHSH and CDR2 LQKENI. The CDR3 covers 17 residues. CDR3 DNA: TGTGCCAGCTCACCTTCCTTGGGAACAGGAGCAAACTATGGCTACACCTTC. The encoded protein is CASSPSLGTGANYGYTF.

The genes are TRBV11-2 and TRBJ1-4; TRBD1 matches 7 bases. Germline CDR1 is SGHAT and CDR2 is FQNNGV. Germline trimming cut 5 bases from V and 4 bases from J; bases unmatched to any gene: 10. This CDR3 contains 16 residues. CDR3 in DNA: TGTGCCAGCAGCCGACAGGGTGTTACGTATAATGAAAAACTGTTTTTT. Encoded protein: CASSRQGVTYNEKLFF. Drawing the rest from reference TRBV11-2 and TRBJ1-4, the complete variable domain is EAGVAQSPRYKIIEKRQSVAFWCNPISGHATLYWYQQILGQGPKLLIQFQNNGVVDDSQLPKDRFSAERLKGVDSTLKIQPAKLEDSAVYLCASSRQGVTYNEKLFFGSGTQLSVL.

This clonotype came up a few times. This chain joins TRBV3-1 and TRBJ1-4; TRBD1 matches at 7 bases. The CDR3 length is 14 residues. CDR1 and CDR2 (germline): LGHDT, YNNKEL (reference sequence). V shed 4 bases, J shed 3 bases, and the junction held 2 bases outside the gene matches. The CDR3, as DNA: TGTGCCAGCAGCCCCGACAGGGCTAATGAAAAACTGTTTTTT. It codes for CASSPDRANEKLFF.

This rearrangement joins TRBV6-1 to TRBJ2-2; 7 bases fit TRBD1. The germline V gene encodes CDR1 MNHNS and CDR2 SASEGT. The junction had 12 bases not matched to a gene; V was cut back by 6 bases and J by 2 bases. This CDR3 has 17 amino acids. DNA of the CDR3: TGTGCCAGCAGCAAAAGGGGGCAGGGCGGAAACACCGGGGAGCTGTTTTTT. Its protein product is CASSKRGQGGNTGELFF.

This clonotype was seen more than once but under ten times. This CDR3 reads CASSLGSGDEQFF. In DNA form, the CDR3 reads TGTGCCAGCAGCTTAGGGTCCGGGGATGAGCAGTTCTTC. The J gene is TRBJ2-1, the V gene TRBV7-2; D is perhaps TRBD2 (5 bases). Trimming cost V 1 base and J 8 bases, with 9 bases left between them. The CDR3 runs to 13 residues. Per the germline V gene, CDR1 is SGHTA and CDR2 is FQGNSA. The full variable domain, rest sourced from reference TRBV7-2 and TRBJ2-1, is GAGVSQSPSNKVTEKGKDVELRCDPISGHTALYWYRQSLGQGLEFLIYFQGNSAPDKSGLPSDRFSAERTGGSVSTLTIQRTQQEDSAVYLCASSLGSGDEQFFGPGTRLTVL.

This clonotype was seen a handful of times. This rearrangement joins TRBV12-3 or TRBV12-4 to TRBJ1-5; possibly TRBD1 for D (5 bases). This CDR3 has 14 amino acids. Trimming shortened V by 3 bases and J by 3 bases, and 9 bases separated the two germline ends. The CDR3 region has the DNA TGTGCCAGCAGTTTTGGGGGTTACAATCAGCCCCAGCATTTT. This sequence encodes CASSFGGYNQPQHF.